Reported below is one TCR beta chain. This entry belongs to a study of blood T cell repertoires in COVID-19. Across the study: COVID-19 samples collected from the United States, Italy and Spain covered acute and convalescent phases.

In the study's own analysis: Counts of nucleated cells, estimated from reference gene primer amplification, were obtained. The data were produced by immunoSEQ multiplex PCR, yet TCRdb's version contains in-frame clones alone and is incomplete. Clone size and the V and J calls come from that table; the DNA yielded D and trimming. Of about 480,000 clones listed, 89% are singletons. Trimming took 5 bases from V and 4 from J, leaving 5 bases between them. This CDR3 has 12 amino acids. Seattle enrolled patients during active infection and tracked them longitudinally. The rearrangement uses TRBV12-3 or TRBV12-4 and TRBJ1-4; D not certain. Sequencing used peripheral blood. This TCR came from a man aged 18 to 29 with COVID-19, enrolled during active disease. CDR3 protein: CASSPNNEKLFF. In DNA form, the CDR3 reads TGTGCCAGCAGTCCCAATAATGAAAAACTGTTTTTT.